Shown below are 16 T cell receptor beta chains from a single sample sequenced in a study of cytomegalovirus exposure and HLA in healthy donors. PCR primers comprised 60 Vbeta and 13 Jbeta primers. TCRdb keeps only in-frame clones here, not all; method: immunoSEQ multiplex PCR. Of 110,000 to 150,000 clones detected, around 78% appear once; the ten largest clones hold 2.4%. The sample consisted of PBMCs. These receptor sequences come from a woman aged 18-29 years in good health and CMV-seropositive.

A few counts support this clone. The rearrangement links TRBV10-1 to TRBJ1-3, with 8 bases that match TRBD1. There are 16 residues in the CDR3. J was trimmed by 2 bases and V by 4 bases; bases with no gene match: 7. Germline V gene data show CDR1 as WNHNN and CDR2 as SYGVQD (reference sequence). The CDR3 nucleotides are TGCGCCAGCAGTGGACCGGGACAGGAGACTGGAAACACCATATATTTT. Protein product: CASSGPGQETGNTIYF.

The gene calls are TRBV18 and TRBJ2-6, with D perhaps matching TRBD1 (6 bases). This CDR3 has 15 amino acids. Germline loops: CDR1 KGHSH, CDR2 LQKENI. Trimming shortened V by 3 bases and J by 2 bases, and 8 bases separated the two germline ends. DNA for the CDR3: TGTGCCAGCTCACCCCGGACAGCTGGGGCCAACGTCCTGACTTTC. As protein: CASSPRTAGANVLTF.

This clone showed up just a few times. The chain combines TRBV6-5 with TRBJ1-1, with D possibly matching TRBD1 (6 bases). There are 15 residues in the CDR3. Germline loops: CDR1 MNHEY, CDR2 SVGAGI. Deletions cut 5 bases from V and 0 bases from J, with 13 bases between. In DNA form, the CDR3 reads TGTGCCAGCAGTCAAATCAGGGGCATGAACACTGAAGCTTTCTTT. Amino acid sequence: CASSQIRGMNTEAFF.

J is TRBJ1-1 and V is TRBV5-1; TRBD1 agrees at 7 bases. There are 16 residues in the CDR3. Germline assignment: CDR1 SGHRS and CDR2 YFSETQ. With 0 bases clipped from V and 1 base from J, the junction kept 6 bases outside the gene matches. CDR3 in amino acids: CASSLAPTGKNTEAFF. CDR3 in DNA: TGCGCCAGCAGCTTGGCCCCGACAGGGAAGAACACTGAAGCTTTCTTT.

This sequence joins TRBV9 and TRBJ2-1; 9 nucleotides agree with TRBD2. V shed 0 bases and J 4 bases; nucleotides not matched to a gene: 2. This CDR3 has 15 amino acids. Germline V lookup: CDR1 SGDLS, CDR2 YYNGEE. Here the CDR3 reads CASSVGLAGYNEQFF. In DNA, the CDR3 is TGTGCCAGCAGCGTAGGGCTAGCGGGGTACAATGAGCAGTTCTTC.

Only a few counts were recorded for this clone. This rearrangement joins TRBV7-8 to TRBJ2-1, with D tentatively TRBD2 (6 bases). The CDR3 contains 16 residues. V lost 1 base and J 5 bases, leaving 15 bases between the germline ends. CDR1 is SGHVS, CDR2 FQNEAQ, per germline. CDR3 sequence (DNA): TGTGCCAGCAGCTTAGGTTCGAGCGGGTCACACAATGAGCAGTTCTTC. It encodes CASSLGSSGSHNEQFF.

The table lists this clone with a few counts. The CDR3 coding sequence is TGTGCCAGCAGCGGAACGCCAGGGGGCTTCACCGGGGAGCTGTTTTTT. Its translation: CASSGTPGGFTGELFF. The chain links TRBV7-9 to TRBJ2-2; 8 bases align to TRBD1. CDR1 is SEHNR and CDR2 is FQNEAQ in the germline V gene (reference sequence). This CDR3 contains 16 residues. V lost 5 bases, J lost 4 bases, and 9 bases stayed unmatched.

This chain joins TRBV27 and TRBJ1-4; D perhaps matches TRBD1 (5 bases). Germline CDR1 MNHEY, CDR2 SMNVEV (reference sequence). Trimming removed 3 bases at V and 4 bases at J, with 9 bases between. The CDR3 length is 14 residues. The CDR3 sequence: CASSLTAFNEKLFF. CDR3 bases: TGTGCCAGCAGTTTGACAGCTTTTAATGAAAAACTGTTTTTT.

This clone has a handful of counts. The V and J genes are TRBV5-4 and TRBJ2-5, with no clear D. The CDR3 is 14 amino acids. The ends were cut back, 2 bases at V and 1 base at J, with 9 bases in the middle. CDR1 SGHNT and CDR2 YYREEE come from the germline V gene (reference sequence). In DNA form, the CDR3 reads TGTGCCAGCAGCTTCGACTTGGGCCAAGAGACCCAGTACTTC. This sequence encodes CASSFDLGQETQYF.

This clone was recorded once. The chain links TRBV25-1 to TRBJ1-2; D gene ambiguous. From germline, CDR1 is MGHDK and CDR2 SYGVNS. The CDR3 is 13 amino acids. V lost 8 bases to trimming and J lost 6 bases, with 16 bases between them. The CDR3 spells CASETAGRNGYTF. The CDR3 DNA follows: TGTGCCAGCGAGACGGCGGGGAGGAATGGCTACACCTTC.

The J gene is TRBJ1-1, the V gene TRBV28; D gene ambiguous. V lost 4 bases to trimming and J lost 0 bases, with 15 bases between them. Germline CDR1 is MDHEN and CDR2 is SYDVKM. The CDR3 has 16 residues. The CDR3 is CASSSPRAPMNTEAFF. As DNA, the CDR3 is TGTGCCAGCAGTTCCCCGCGGGCACCAATGAACACTGAAGCTTTCTTT.

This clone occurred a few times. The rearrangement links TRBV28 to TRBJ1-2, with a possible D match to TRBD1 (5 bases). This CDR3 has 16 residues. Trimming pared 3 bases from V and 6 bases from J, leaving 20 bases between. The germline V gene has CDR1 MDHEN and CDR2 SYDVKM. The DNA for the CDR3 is TGTGCCAGCAGTTTTTTCCCTATTGGGGCTCGCAATGGCTACACCTTC. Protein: CASSFFPIGARNGYTF.

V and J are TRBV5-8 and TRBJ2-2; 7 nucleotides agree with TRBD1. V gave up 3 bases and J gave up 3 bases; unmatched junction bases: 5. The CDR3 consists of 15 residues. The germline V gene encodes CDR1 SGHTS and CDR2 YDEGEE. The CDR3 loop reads CASSSRGWDTGELFF. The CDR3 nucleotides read TGTGCCAGCAGCTCCAGGGGGTGGGACACCGGGGAGCTGTTTTTT.

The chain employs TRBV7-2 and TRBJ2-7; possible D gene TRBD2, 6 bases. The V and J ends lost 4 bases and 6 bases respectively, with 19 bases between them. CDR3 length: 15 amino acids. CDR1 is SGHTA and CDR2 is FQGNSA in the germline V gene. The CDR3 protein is CASSSRLGSAAEQYF. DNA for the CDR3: TGTGCCAGCAGCTCGCGACTCGGGAGCGCCGCCGAGCAGTACTTC.

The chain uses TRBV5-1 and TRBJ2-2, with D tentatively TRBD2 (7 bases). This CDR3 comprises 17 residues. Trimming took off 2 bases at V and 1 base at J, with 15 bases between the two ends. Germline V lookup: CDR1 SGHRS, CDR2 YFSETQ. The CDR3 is CASSFGYGGQNTGELFF. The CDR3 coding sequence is TGCGCCAGCAGCTTCGGTTACGGGGGGCAGAACACCGGGGAGCTGTTTTTT.

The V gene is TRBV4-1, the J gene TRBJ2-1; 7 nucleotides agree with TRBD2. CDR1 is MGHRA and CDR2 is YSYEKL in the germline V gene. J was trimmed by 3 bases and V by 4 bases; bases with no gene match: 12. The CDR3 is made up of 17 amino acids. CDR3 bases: TGCGCCAGCAGCCTATCTGGGGGGGTTCAGCTCTACAATGAGCAGTTCTTC. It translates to CASSLSGGVQLYNEQFF.